Below, one TCR beta chain is given with its context. Its antigen is not identified. The data stem from a study of metastatic and nonmetastatic thyroid tumors. Study at large: Comparative analysis of repertoires was undertaken across blood and tumor or nodule tissue obtained from malignant and benign thyroid patients.

The study, taken as a whole, reports: In blood and tumor, TCR beta diversity was reportedly significantly higher in malignant thyroid tumors than in benign nodules.

Ahead of thyroid surgery, no patient had received treatment of any kind. Authors' methods: A classifier for distant metastasis in papillary thyroid cancer was constructed using CDR3 differences observed across clinicopathological groups. TCRdb reanalyzed the PCR reads via MiXCR. None of the V and J calls come from the authors' own analysis; TCRdb made them. The data contain around 46,000 clones, roughly 23% of them singletons. The CDR3 loop spans 13 amino acids. The germline CDR1 and CDR2 sequences are SGHRS and YFSETQ. V lost 4 bases and J lost 3, with 10 bases in between. The chain recombines TRBV5-1 with TRBJ1-1; D remains unclear. Sequencing was carried out using blood. The TCR was taken from a male donor with papillary thyroid cancer or a benign thyroid nodule (not recorded which). Some clones in this sample may be carry-over from other donors' samples. Here the CDR3 DNA reads TGCGCCAGCAGCACACAAGGAGACACTGAAGCTTTCTTT. Its translation: CASSTQGDTEAFF.